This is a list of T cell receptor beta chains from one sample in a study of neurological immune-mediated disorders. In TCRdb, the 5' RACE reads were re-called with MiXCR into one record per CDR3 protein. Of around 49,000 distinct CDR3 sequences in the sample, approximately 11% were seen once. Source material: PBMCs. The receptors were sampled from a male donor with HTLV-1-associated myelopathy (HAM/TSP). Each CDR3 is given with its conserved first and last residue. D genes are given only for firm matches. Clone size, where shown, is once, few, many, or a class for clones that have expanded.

TGTGCCAGCAGTAGTACCGGGAGGACGCCCTACGAGCAGTACTTC | CASSSTGRTPYEQYF | TRBJ2-7 | TRBV12-3/TRBV12-4 | TRBD2 | many
TGTGCCAGCACCCTGGGCGGCGGTCGTTATAGCAATCAGCCCCAGCATTTT | CASTLGGGRYSNQPQHF | TRBJ1-5 | TRBV5-6 | - | many
TGTGCCAGCAGTCAGGGACAGGGGATAGGGACCCAGTACTTC | CASSQGQGIGTQYF | TRBJ2-5 | TRBV6-2/TRBV6-3 | TRBD1 | many
TGCGCCAGCAGCGGCGGACAGCACACTGAAGCTTTCTTT | CASSGGQHTEAFF | TRBJ1-1 | TRBV5-1 | - | many
TGCAGTGCTAGGTCGGGACTAGGCAATCAGCCCCAGCATTTT | CSARSGLGNQPQHF | TRBJ1-5 | TRBV20-1 | - | many
TGTGCCAGCAGTCAAAGACAGGGTGGCTACACCTTC | CASSQRQGGYTF | TRBJ1-2 | TRBV12-3/TRBV12-4 | TRBD1 | many
TGCGCCAGCAGCCAATCAGGGGGGGATATCAATCAGCCCCAGCATTTT | CASSQSGGDINQPQHF | TRBJ1-5 | TRBV4-3 | TRBD1 | many
TGTGCCAGCAGTGATGCGGGGGGGGCGCAGGAAGATACGCAGTATTTT | CASSDAGGAQEDTQYF | TRBJ2-3 | TRBV6-4 | TRBD2 | many
TGCGCCAGCAACCAGCGGGTCACAGATACGCAGTATTTT | CASNQRVTDTQYF | TRBJ2-3 | TRBV5-1 | - | -
TGTGCCAGCAGACAATGGATTAATGAAAAACTGTTTTTT | CASRQWINEKLFF | TRBJ1-4 | TRBV6-2/TRBV6-3 | - | medium-sized
TGTGCCAGCAGCTCTGACAGGGCGGAAGAGACCCAGTACTTC | CASSSDRAEETQYF | TRBJ2-5 | TRBV7-2 | TRBD1 | many
TGCAGTGCAGAAACCGGGACCCTAGAAGAGACCCAGTACTTC | CSAETGTLEETQYF | TRBJ2-5 | TRBV20-1 | - | many
TGCAGCGGGGATAGCGGGGGGGCTGATACGCAGTATTTT | CSGDSGGADTQYF | TRBJ2-3 | TRBV29-1 | TRBD2 | many
TGTGCCAGCAGGGCGGCGGGCGATAATTCACCCCTCCACTTT | CASRAAGDNSPLHF | TRBJ1-6 | TRBV25-1 | - | medium-sized
TGTGCCAGCAGTCCCGGACTAGCGGGGGGCTCGTATGAGCAGTTCTTC | CASSPGLAGGSYEQFF | TRBJ2-1 | TRBV3-1 | TRBD2 | many
TGCAGTGCTAGAGATCGTAGGATAGGGTCAAACACCGGGGAGCTGTTTTTT | CSARDRRIGSNTGELFF | TRBJ2-2 | TRBV20-1 | - | -
TGTGACAGCAGCCAAGGGGCAGGGGGCGACACTGAAGCTTTCTTT | CDSSQGAGGDTEAFF | TRBJ1-1 | TRBV4-2 | TRBD1 | -